Each of the 13 T cell receptor beta chains below was sequenced from the same sample in a study of blood T cells in healthy people across ages. For the second PCR, which ran for 7 to 11 cycles, a sample-barcoded 5' primer and a J-beta primer mix were used. MiXCR, run by TCRdb on the 5' RACE reads, gives a single entry per CDR3 protein. The data show 1.2 million to 1.5 million distinct CDR3 sequences, with 40% to 50% seen just once and roughly 7.7% held by the top ten. The sequenced material came from blood. These receptors were obtained from a woman aged 18-29 years in good health.

Here the CDR3 reads CASSQGTRETQYF. DNA of the CDR3: TGCGCCAGCAGCCAGGGAACGCGGGAGACCCAGTACTTC. The J gene is TRBJ2-5, the V gene TRBV4-1; no clear D gene. The ends were cut back, 3 bases at V and 5 bases at J, with 10 bases in the middle. The CDR3 sequence is 13 residues long. Germline CDR1 and CDR2: MGHRA and YSYEKL.

This clonotype was recorded once. The chain uses TRBV4-1 and TRBJ1-6; 9 bases line up with TRBD1. CDR1 is MGHRA and CDR2 is YSYEKL in the germline V gene. This CDR3 is built from 17 residues. Trimming took 6 bases from V and 5 from J; bases not matched to a gene: 11. In DNA, the CDR3 is TGCGCCAGCAGACATAGAGTCAGACAGGGGGATAATTCACCCCTCCACTTT. This gives the protein CASRHRVRQGDNSPLHF.

This chain uses TRBV9 with TRBJ2-2; 7 bases agree with TRBD2. This CDR3 is built from 16 residues. CDR1 and CDR2 from the germline V gene are SGDLS and YYNGEE. V trimming: 0 bases; J trimming: 4 bases; junction bases outside the gene matches: 6. The CDR3 DNA sequence: TGTGCCAGCAGCGTAGCCGGACTAGGAGTCACCGGGGAGCTGTTTTTT. This sequence encodes CASSVAGLGVTGELFF.

The J gene is TRBJ1-2, the V gene TRBV9, with D unresolved. V shed 4 bases and J shed 0 bases, with 19 bases lying between them. This CDR3 is 17 amino acids long. Per germline, CDR1 SGDLS and CDR2 YYNGEE. The CDR3: CASSLVSGGSSNYGYTF. The CDR3 DNA is TGTGCCAGCAGCTTAGTCAGTGGCGGTTCGTCTAACTATGGCTACACCTTC.

Only a few counts were recorded for this clonotype. The chain uses TRBV20-1 and TRBJ1-4; D unresolved. The germline V gene encodes CDR1 DFQATT and CDR2 SNEGSKA (reference sequence). Trimming removed 6 bases at V and 7 bases at J, with 18 bases between. The CDR3 loop spans 14 amino acids. The chain's CDR3 is CSADLGQSGEKLFF. CDR3 sequence (DNA): TGCAGTGCCGACCTAGGGCAGTCGGGTGAAAAACTGTTTTTT.

CDR3 bases: TGTGCCAGCAGTTCGGCGGGGTGGTACACTGAAGCTTTCTTT. This encodes CASSSAGWYTEAFF. This sequence joins TRBV25-1 and TRBJ1-1; no clear D gene. V lost 5 bases, J lost 3 bases, and 13 bases lay in between. Per germline, CDR1 MGHDK and CDR2 SYGVNS. This CDR3 has 14 amino acids.

The chain carries TRBV27 and TRBJ2-1; D perhaps matches TRBD2 (6 bases). The CDR3 spans 13 residues. Germline V gene data show CDR1 as MNHEY and CDR2 as SMNVEV (reference sequence). Trimming cost V 5 bases and J 4 bases, with 9 bases left between them. The CDR3 protein is CASSISGYNEQFF. The CDR3 DNA is TGTGCCAGCAGTATTAGCGGTTACAATGAGCAGTTCTTC.

The chain recombines TRBV5-1 with TRBJ2-1; D gene uncertain. Trimming cost V 4 bases and J 2 bases, with 16 bases left between them. This CDR3 comprises 16 residues. Germline V gene lookup returns CDR1 SGHRS and CDR2 YFSETQ. In nucleotides, the CDR3 is TGCGCCAGCAGCCCCCGGACCCCTCAGGCCTACAATGAGCAGTTCTTC. Its protein product is CASSPRTPQAYNEQFF. Looking up the rest from reference TRBV5-1 and TRBJ2-1 gives the full variable domain: KAGVTQTPRYLIKTRGQQVTLSCSPISGHRSVSWYQQTPGQGLQFLFEYFSETQRNKGNFPGRFSGRQFSNSRSEMNVSTLELGDSALYLCASSPRTPQAYNEQFFGPGTRLTVL.

This clonotype was recorded a few times. This chain links TRBV5-1 with TRBJ2-5, with 7 bases aligning to TRBD2. The DNA end is more similar to TRBJ2-7, so the J call may be wrong. This CDR3 has 15 residues. Germline CDR1 is SGHRS and CDR2 is YFSETQ. The CDR3 DNA reads as TGCGCCAGCAGCTTGGGGGACTCCCGGGGGGACGAGCAGTACTTC. Its translation is CASSLGDSRGDEQYF.

The rearrangement links TRBV21-1 to TRBJ1-5. TRBV21-1 is described as a pseudogene. This CDR3 is built from 16 residues. The CDR3 reads CTSSKEGRMANQPQHF. The CDR3 DNA sequence: TGTACCAGCAGCAAAGAGGGCAGAATGGCCAATCAGCCCCAGCATTTT.

This clonotype was seen only a few times. The J gene is TRBJ2-1, the V gene TRBV12-3 or TRBV12-4; the match to TRBD1 covers 7 bases. Trimming cost V 6 bases and J 6 bases; bases outside gene matches: 8. The CDR3 has 14 amino acids. The CDR3 nucleotides read TGTGCCAGCAGCACAGGGGTGAACGGCAATGAGCAGTTCTTC. Translation gives CASSTGVNGNEQFF.

This clonotype occurred a few times. This chain connects TRBV20-1 to TRBJ2-3; D remains ambiguous. The germline gives CDR1 DFQATT, CDR2 SNEGSKA (reference sequence). The V end lost 6 bases, the J end lost 1 base, and 5 bases lay between the germline ends. This CDR3 is built from 11 residues. The CDR3 protein is CSADRTDTQYF. The DNA of the CDR3 is TGCAGTGCCGATCGCACAGATACGCAGTATTTT.

The genes are TRBV2 and TRBJ2-4; D remains ambiguous. Germline V gene data show CDR1 as SNHLY and CDR2 as FYNNEI. The V end was cut by 7 bases, the J end by 0 bases, with 16 bases between. The CDR3 runs to 16 residues. The CDR3 DNA follows: TGTGCCAGCAACAAACCTATCAACTCAGCCAAAAACATTCAGTACTTC. Translating it yields CASNKPINSAKNIQYF.